Sequencing of this T cell receptor beta chain was carried out in a study of CD8+ T cells in alopecia areata. Study context: Treated patients were given 5 to 10 mg oral tofacitinib twice daily. Overall study results and limits: Scalp clonality and expanded CD8+ clones among the top 100 showed significant decreases with tofacitinib. With one nonresponder, baseline CD8+ expansion's link to response remains uncertain. Patients shared TCRs less clearly than mice did, possibly for HLA-related reasons.

Germline V gene sequence: CDR1 SGHDT, CDR2 YYEEEE. This CDR3 is 15 amino acids long. Trimming removed 3 bases at V and 2 bases at J, with 13 bases between. Sequencing relied on a cDNA template that was reverse transcribed from extracted RNA. The protocol was immunoSEQ multiplex PCR, while the TCRdb copy is restricted to in-frame clones and leaves out a portion. Of about 190,000 clones in the sample, roughly three fifths were seen once. Concerning this clone: Its cognate antigen is unknown.

Described treatment: oral pan-JAK inhibitor, 5-10 mg twice daily. Sequences were derived from CD4+ T cells sorted from blood, sampled around week 50, from a patient treated with tofacitinib. The genes are TRBV5-6 and TRBJ2-3; possible D gene TRBD1, 5 bases. This clonotype was obtained from a human donor with alopecia areata. As DNA, the CDR3 is TGTGCCAGCAGCTCACGGAGACAGAACACAGATACGCAGTATTTT. It codes for CASSSRRQNTDTQYF. The entire variable domain, with the rest obtained from reference TRBV5-6 and TRBJ2-3, is as follows: DAGVTQSPTHLIKTRGQQVTLRCSPKSGHDTVSWYQQALGQGPQFIFQYYEEEERQRGNFPDRFSGHQFPNYSSELNVNALLLGDSALYLCASSSRRQNTDTQYFGPGTRLTVL.